These 27 T cell receptor beta chains share one sample of origin, sequenced in a study of CD8 T cells in ankylosing spondylitis. TCRdb analysed the 5' RACE reads with MiXCR anew, one entry per CDR3 protein. This sample has around 320,000 distinct CDR3 sequences, with around 20% found just once. The specimen sequenced was blood, either unsorted or a sorted T cell fraction (not recorded which). These receptors came from a female donor with ankylosing spondylitis or in good health (not recorded which).

V and J are TRBV6-1 and TRBJ1-1; D remains ambiguous. V shed 6 bases and J shed 0 bases, with 8 bases lying between them. Germline V lookup: CDR1 MNHNS, CDR2 SASEGT. The CDR3 has 13 residues. The CDR3 loop reads CASSTTVNTEAFF. The CDR3 nucleotides read TGTGCCAGCAGCACAACGGTGAACACTGAAGCTTTCTTT.

The chain has TRBV7-3 and TRBJ2-1, with a tentative D call TRBD2 (6 bases). Trimming shortened V by 4 bases and J by 10 bases, and 17 bases separated the two germline ends. The CDR3 extends over 14 amino acids. Germline-derived CDR1 and CDR2 are SGHTA and FQGTGA. The CDR3 DNA sequence: TGTGCCAGCAGCTACGGGGACTCACGAAAAGAGCAGTTCTTC. Translation: CASSYGDSRKEQFF.

This clonotype was observed many times. V usage is TRBV3-1 and J usage is TRBJ2-7; TRBD2 aligns across 9 bases. Trimming took 4 bases from V and 3 from J; bases not matched to a gene: 10. CDR3 length: 16 residues. The germline CDR1 and CDR2 sequences are LGHDT and YNNKEL (reference sequence). CDR3 region: CASSPVGSGRSYEQYF. For the CDR3, the DNA is TGTGCCAGCAGCCCCGTCGGGAGCGGGAGGAGCTACGAGCAGTACTTC.

The chain combines TRBV6-2 or TRBV6-3 with TRBJ1-5; no clear D. The CDR3 has 14 residues. The germline CDR1 and CDR2 sequences are MNHEY and SVGEGT. The V and J ends lost 2 bases and 3 bases respectively, with 8 bases between them. The CDR3 spells CASSYIQLNQPQHF. The DNA of the CDR3 is TGTGCCAGCAGTTACATACAGCTCAATCAGCCCCAGCATTTT.

This chain joins TRBV5-6 and TRBJ2-7; TRBD1 matches at 11 bases. Per the germline V gene, CDR1 is SGHDT and CDR2 is YYEEEE. V lost 4 bases, J lost 3 bases, and 6 bases stayed unmatched. There are 15 residues in the CDR3. In DNA form, the CDR3 reads TGTGCCAGCAGCCCTGGGACAGGGGGGATCTACGAGCAGTACTTC. Translated, it gives CASSPGTGGIYEQYF.

This clonotype was observed a few times. This rearrangement joins TRBV6-1 to TRBJ2-5, with 7 bases lining up with TRBD2. The V gene end was trimmed by 5 bases and the J gene end by 3 bases; junction bases not matched to a gene: 9. The CDR3 has 15 residues. Germline CDR1 reads MNHNS; CDR2 reads SASEGT. The chain's CDR3 is CASSTLLAGEETQYF. The CDR3 coding sequence is TGTGCCAGCAGTACCCTACTCGCGGGAGAAGAGACCCAGTACTTC.

There are many counts of this clonotype. The genes are TRBV29-1 and TRBJ2-3; D is uncertain. This CDR3 has 15 residues. Trimming pared 4 bases from V and 4 bases from J, leaving 18 bases between. Germline-derived CDR1 and CDR2 are SQVTM and ANQGSEA. In DNA form, the CDR3 reads TGCAGCGTTGTTATCGTGGACCCCAGCGCAGATACGCAGTATTTT. Its protein product is CSVVIVDPSADTQYF.

This clonotype was recorded many times. The rearrangement uses TRBV12-3 or TRBV12-4 and TRBJ1-2, with D possibly being TRBD1 (5 bases). CDR3 size: 14 residues. Trimming pared 5 bases from V and 4 bases from J, leaving 14 bases between. CDR3 DNA sequence: TGTGCCAGCAGTACAAGAGGGGTTGCCTATGGCTACACCTTC. Translated: CASSTRGVAYGYTF.

CDR3 region: CASHGGGTAPRRETQYF. The CDR3 DNA reads as TGTGCCAGCCATGGAGGCGGGACAGCCCCTAGGCGGGAGACCCAGTACTTC. The chain is built from TRBV6-2 or TRBV6-3 and TRBJ2-5, with D perhaps TRBD1 (7 bases). Trimming stripped 8 bases from V and 5 bases from J, with 27 bases between. Looked up from germline, CDR1 is MNHEY and CDR2 is SVGEGT. CDR3 length equals 17 residues.

This clonotype was detected a few times. The gene calls are TRBV20-1 and TRBJ1-2; the D is unclear. Germline assignment: CDR1 DFQATT and CDR2 SNEGSKA (reference sequence). The germline V and J ends were trimmed by 6 bases and 0 bases, with 11 bases remaining between them. The CDR3 runs to 13 residues. CDR3 nucleotides: TGCAGTGCCAACGTAGGAGCTAACTATGGCTACACCTTC. This gives the protein CSANVGANYGYTF.

The chain employs TRBV5-6 and TRBJ1-1; unclear D gene. Germline lookup yields CDR1 SGHDT and CDR2 YYEEEE. Trimming shortened V by 4 bases and J by 3 bases, and 16 bases separated the two germline ends. This CDR3 has 15 residues. CDR3 in DNA: TGTGCCAGCAGCCCGCCGGGCTCGCAGCACACTGAAGCTTTCTTT. Translating gives CASSPPGSQHTEAFF.

CDR3 region: CASSYGAGAAGELFF. CDR3 nucleotides: TGTGCCAGCAGTTACGGGGCAGGGGCGGCCGGGGAGCTGTTTTTT. The V call is TRBV6-5, the J call TRBJ2-2, with a possible D match to TRBD1 (6 bases). The CDR3 covers 15 residues. The germline gives CDR1 MNHEY, CDR2 SVGAGI. V lost 2 bases and J lost 6, with 13 bases in between.

The chain joins TRBV20-1 to TRBJ2-1; D is possibly TRBD1 (5 bases). The germline V gene encodes CDR1 DFQATT and CDR2 SNEGSKA (reference sequence). CDR3 size: 14 residues. Trimming took off 3 bases at V and 8 bases at J, with 17 bases between the two ends. CDR3 protein: CSASFWGSRYEQFF. The CDR3 DNA is TGCAGTGCTAGCTTTTGGGGCAGCCGGTATGAGCAGTTCTTC.

This chain connects TRBV18 to TRBJ1-2; D is ambiguous. The germline CDR1 and CDR2 sequences are KGHSH and LQKENI. This CDR3 has 14 residues. The V and J ends lost 2 bases and 7 bases respectively, with 14 bases between them. The CDR3 region has the DNA TGTGCCAGCTCACCAGAGAGCGAAAGAGGTGGCTACACCTTC. It codes for CASSPESERGGYTF.

This chain joins TRBV7-2 and TRBJ2-7; maybe TRBD1 (6 bases). Germline lookup yields CDR1 SGHTA and CDR2 FQGNSA. The CDR3 spans 12 residues. V lost 10 bases and J lost 4, with 14 bases in between. CDR3: CATVSQGYEQYF. The CDR3 DNA follows: TGTGCCACCGTTTCACAGGGTTACGAGCAGTACTTC.

This clonotype was seen more than once but under ten times. This rearrangement joins TRBV7-2 to TRBJ2-2; 7 nucleotides match TRBD1. Per germline, CDR1 SGHTA and CDR2 FQGNSA. V shed 1 base, J shed 9 bases, and the junction held 5 bases outside the gene matches. This CDR3 is 14 amino acids long. The CDR3 loop is CASSLGPGQRELFF. DNA for the CDR3: TGTGCCAGCAGCTTAGGACCGGGACAGAGGGAGCTGTTTTTT.

The V gene is TRBV12-5, the J gene TRBJ2-1; D uncertain. The V end lost 2 bases, the J end lost 15 bases, and 14 bases lay between the germline ends. There are 12 residues in the CDR3. The germline CDR1 and CDR2 sequences are LGHNT and FRNRAP. CDR3 residues: CASGLPHFFGFF. Written as DNA, the CDR3 is TGTGCTAGTGGTTTGCCTCACTTTTTCGGGTTCTTC.

V and J are TRBV20-1 and TRBJ2-7; tentatively, D is TRBD2 (7 bases). The CDR3 runs to 13 residues. Trimming stripped 1 base from V and 5 bases from J, with 12 bases between. Germline V lookup: CDR1 DFQATT, CDR2 SNEGSKA (reference sequence). In DNA, the CDR3 is TGCAGTGCTAGAGGGGGGGGCGAGAACGAGCAGTACTTC. This translates into CSARGGGENEQYF.

In its sample, this clonotype was seen many times. The rearrangement links TRBV29-1 to TRBJ2-1; D not certain. The length of the CDR3 is 8 residues. Trimming stripped 3 bases from V and 12 bases from J, with 3 bases between. The germline CDR1 and CDR2 sequences are SQVTM and ANQGSEA. The CDR3 is CSVDGQFF. In nucleotides, the CDR3 is TGCAGCGTTGACGGGCAGTTCTTC.

There are many counts of this clonotype. The genes are TRBV20-1 and TRBJ2-7, with 9 positions matching TRBD2. V was clipped by 1 base and J by 5 bases; unmatched bases: 9. The CDR3 covers 15 residues. The germline gives CDR1 DFQATT, CDR2 SNEGSKA (reference sequence). The CDR3 sequence is CSARVWREGQNEQYF. Written as DNA, the CDR3 is TGCAGTGCTAGAGTTTGGCGGGAGGGCCAGAACGAGCAGTACTTC.

The chain couples TRBV5-1 to TRBJ2-5, with a tentative D call TRBD2 (6 bases). Germline V gives CDR1 SGHRS, CDR2 YFSETQ. The length of the CDR3 is 15 residues. V gave up 4 bases and J gave up 3 bases, with 16 bases separating them. In nucleotides, the CDR3 is TGCGCCAGCAGCCCGGGACTCGCGAGCAAAGAGACCCAGTACTTC. It yields the protein CASSPGLASKETQYF.

This clonotype was counted a few times. The V gene is TRBV28, the J gene TRBJ2-5; 8 bases are shared with TRBD2. The CDR3 sequence is 15 residues long. V shed 6 bases, J shed 2 bases, and the junction held 8 bases outside the gene matches. Looked up from germline, CDR1 is MDHEN and CDR2 is SYDVKM. This CDR3 reads CASSPSAGVQETQYF. Written as DNA, the CDR3 is TGTGCCAGCAGCCCCTCAGCGGGAGTACAAGAGACCCAGTACTTC.

This clonotype was found a few times. The CDR3 DNA follows: TGTGCCAGCAGCTCCCAGGGGGCCAATGAGCAGTTCTTC. Translated: CASSSQGANEQFF. The chain employs TRBV7-9 and TRBJ2-1, with 8 bases fitting TRBD1. CDR1 SEHNR and CDR2 FQNEAQ come from the germline V gene (reference sequence). After removal of 4 bases from V and 6 bases from J, the junction contained 2 bases not matched to a gene. The CDR3 totals 13 residues.

Concerning this clonotype itself: A read error may account for a junction end that differs from germline. The chain couples TRBV7-3 to TRBJ2-1; D gene unclear. Germline CDR1 and CDR2: SGHTA and FQGTGA. This CDR3 spans 14 amino acids. The CDR3 region is CASGLTNHPNEQFF. CDR3 bases: TGTGCCAGCGGCTTAACTAATCACCCCAATGAGCAGTTCTTC.

This clonotype was found a few times. The chain carries TRBV12-3 or TRBV12-4 and TRBJ1-2; D is ambiguous. Deletions cut 3 bases from V and 11 bases from J, with 7 bases between. CDR3 length: 10 residues. CDR3 DNA: TGTGCCAGCAGTTTGGAAATATACACCTTC. Residues: CASSLEIYTF.

The CDR3 bases are TGTGCCAGCAGTCCCAACACGGGGAGCCGTACCTACGAGCAGTACTTC. Its translation is CASSPNTGSRTYEQYF. The V call is TRBV12-3 or TRBV12-4, the J call TRBJ2-7; weak D call: TRBD2 (5 bases). Trimming left V 5 bases short and J 2 bases short, with 19 bases between. There are 16 residues in the CDR3.

The J gene is TRBJ2-1, the V gene TRBV7-8, with a tentative D call TRBD2 (6 bases). Germline V gene sequence: CDR1 SGHVS, CDR2 FQNEAQ. The CDR3 totals 14 residues. V gave up 2 bases and J gave up 7 bases, with 12 bases separating them. CDR3 DNA sequence: TGTGCCAGCAGCTTAAAGCGGGCGGGGAATGAGCAGTTCTTC. Translated, it gives CASSLKRAGNEQFF. Variable domain in full (rest from reference TRBV7-8 and TRBJ2-1): GAGVSQSPRYKVAKRGQDVALRCDPISGHVSLFWYQQALGQGPEFLTYFQNEAQLDKSGLPSDRFFAERPEGSVSTLKIQRTQQEDSAVYLCASSLKRAGNEQFFGPGTRLTVL.